Below are 22 T cell receptor beta chains sequenced from a single sample in a study of T cell changes during pregnancy in multiple sclerosis. Sequencing was performed with immunoSEQ multiplex PCR; in TCRdb, only in-frame clones are kept and a portion is missing. The table lists roughly 52,000 clones, about 87% of them singletons, with roughly 0.54% in the top ten. Sequenced here: CD4+ T cells from peripheral blood mononuclear cells, sampled in the first trimester of pregnancy. Source of these receptors: a female donor with multiple sclerosis, enrolled in a pregnancy study.

The chain has TRBV7-6 and TRBJ1-1; tentatively, D is TRBD1 (6 bases). V was cut by 2 bases and J by 6 bases, with 13 bases left in between. Germline values: CDR1 SGHVS, CDR2 FNYEAQ. The CDR3 extends over 14 amino acids. CDR3: CASSLSGRTAEAFF. The CDR3 nucleotides read TGTGCCAGCAGCTTAAGCGGCAGGACAGCTGAAGCTTTCTTT.

The chain links TRBV4-1 to TRBJ1-4; 8 nucleotides match TRBD1. Germline lookup yields CDR1 MGHRA and CDR2 YSYEKL. Trimming removed 0 bases from V and 0 bases from J; junction bases left unmatched: 9. This CDR3 comprises 19 residues. In DNA, the CDR3 is TGCGCCAGCAGCCAAGAGAGCGGGGACAGGTACTCAACTAATGAAAAACTGTTTTTT. Its protein is CASSQESGDRYSTNEKLFF.

The chain joins TRBV7-6 to TRBJ2-5; perhaps TRBD1 as D (6 bases). This CDR3 is 14 amino acids long. Trimming shortened V by 4 bases and J by 5 bases, and 14 bases separated the two germline ends. Per the germline V gene, CDR1 is SGHVS and CDR2 is FNYEAQ. CDR3 in amino acids: CASSSRGQGETQYF. Written as DNA, the CDR3 is TGTGCCAGCAGCTCGCGAGGTCAGGGGGAGACCCAGTACTTC.

The chain recombines TRBV29-1 with TRBJ2-5, with D perhaps TRBD1 (5 bases). The V gene's germline CDR1 is SQVTM and CDR2 ANQGSEA. The CDR3 extends over 14 amino acids. V lost 4 bases and J 7 bases, leaving 19 bases between the germline ends. CDR3 in DNA: TGCAGCGTTGGTCAAGAGTCACCTAGGGGGACCCAGTACTTC. Protein product: CSVGQESPRGTQYF. The variable domain in full, completed from reference TRBV29-1 and TRBJ2-5, reads SAVISQKPSRDICQRGTSLTIQCQVDSQVTMMFWYRQQPGQSLTLIATANQGSEATYESGFVIDKFPISRPNLTFSTLTVSNMSPEDSSIYLCSVGQESPRGTQYFGPGTRLLVL.

The chain links TRBV5-4 to TRBJ2-2; TRBD1 matches at 10 bases. Unmatched junction bases numbered 11, after V lost 5 bases and J lost 4 bases. CDR1 is SGHNT and CDR2 is YYREEE in the germline V gene (reference sequence). This CDR3 comprises 17 residues. CDR3 nucleotide sequence: TGTGCCAGCAGTTCCGGACAGGGGGGTTTTCTCACCGGGGAGCTGTTTTTT. As protein: CASSSGQGGFLTGELFF.

This chain joins TRBV11-3 and TRBJ1-1; D not certain. CDR3 size: 14 residues. Trimming pared 0 bases from V and 0 bases from J, leaving 5 bases between. Germline values: CDR1 SGHNT, CDR2 YENEEA. CDR3 sequence (DNA): TGTGCCAGCAGCTTAGATACAGTGAACACTGAAGCTTTCTTT. Translating gives CASSLDTVNTEAFF.

V gene TRBV5-6 combines with J gene TRBJ1-1; TRBD1 is a possible D gene (5 bases). Trimming took 4 bases from V and 7 from J, leaving 8 bases between them. Germline V gene lookup returns CDR1 SGHDT and CDR2 YYEEEE. The length of the CDR3 is 11 residues. The CDR3 sequence is CASSRTLEAFF. The CDR3 DNA reads as TGTGCCAGCAGCCGGACACTTGAAGCTTTCTTT.

This clone was recorded only once. The chain has TRBV27 and TRBJ1-3; D call uncertain. The CDR3 spans 13 residues. Germline CDR1 MNHEY, CDR2 SMNVEV (reference sequence). Trimming removed 6 bases at V and 0 bases at J, with 6 bases between. For the CDR3, the DNA is TGTGCCAGCAGGCCTAACTCTGGAAACACCATATATTTT. It specifies CASRPNSGNTIYF.

V usage is TRBV6-6 and J usage is TRBJ1-2, with TRBD1 matching over 7 bases. The CDR3 runs 16 residues. Losses at the gene ends were 4 bases for V and 0 bases for J; bases not matched to a gene: 8. The germline CDR1 and CDR2 sequences are MNHNY and SVGAGI (reference sequence). Written as DNA, the CDR3 is TGTGCCAGCAGTTCCCTCTTGGGACAGTCTAACTATGGCTACACCTTC. Encoded protein: CASSSLLGQSNYGYTF.

J is TRBJ1-5 and V is TRBV19, with 7 nucleotides matching TRBD1. CDR3 size: 17 residues. The germline CDR1 and CDR2 sequences are LNHDA and SQIVND (reference sequence). Trimming took 4 bases from V and 1 from J; bases not matched to a gene: 10. CDR3 DNA: TGTGCCAGTAGTAAAAGGACAGGACTCTTGAGCAATCAGCCCCAGCATTTT. Amino acids: CASSKRTGLLSNQPQHF.

The chain joins TRBV2 to TRBJ1-5; D is possibly TRBD1 (6 bases). V was cut by 6 bases and J by 7 bases, with 10 bases left in between. This CDR3 has 12 amino acids. CDR1 is SNHLY and CDR2 is FYNNEI in the germline V gene. CDR3 nucleotides: TGTGCCAGCAGACAGGGACGACAGCCCCAGCATTTT. The encoded protein is CASRQGRQPQHF.

This chain connects TRBV7-2 to TRBJ2-4; the D gene is possibly TRBD1 (5 bases). Germline assignment: CDR1 SGHTA and CDR2 FQGNSA. Trimming removed 1 base at V and 0 bases at J, with 10 bases between. The CDR3 totals 16 residues. CDR3 residues: CASSLGGPLAKNIQYF. CDR3 in DNA: TGTGCCAGCAGCTTAGGGGGCCCTTTAGCCAAAAACATTCAGTACTTC.

The rearrangement links TRBV7-2 to TRBJ2-3; 15 bases align to TRBD2. This CDR3 has 17 residues. The germline gives CDR1 SGHTA, CDR2 FQGNSA. V gave up 5 bases and J gave up 3 bases; unmatched junction bases: 6. CDR3 sequence: CASSPRGLAGGTDTQYF. For the CDR3, the DNA is TGTGCCAGCAGCCCGCGCGGACTAGCGGGGGGGACAGATACGCAGTATTTT.

The V and J genes are TRBV19 and TRBJ1-5; 7 bases agree with TRBD1. Germline assignment: CDR1 LNHDA and CDR2 SQIVND (reference sequence). This CDR3 has 14 residues. J gave up 2 bases and V 4 bases, and 2 bases lay outside the gene matches. For the CDR3, the DNA is TGTGCCAGTAGTAGGGGGACAGGCAATCAGCCCCAGCATTTT. Protein: CASSRGTGNQPQHF. The full variable domain, its missing parts supplied by reference TRBV19 and TRBJ1-5, is DGGITQSPKYLFRKEGQNVTLSCEQNLNHDAMYWYRQDPGQGLRLIYYSQIVNDFQKGDIAEGYSVSREKKESFPLTVTSAQKNPTAFYLCASSRGTGNQPQHFGDGTRLSIL.

The count of this clone is one. The V gene is TRBV5-6, the J gene TRBJ2-5; tentatively, D is TRBD1 (7 bases). Germline V gene data show CDR1 as SGHDT and CDR2 as YYEEEE. V lost 9 bases, J lost 5 bases, and 17 bases lay in between. The CDR3 sequence is 13 residues long. The CDR3, as DNA: TGTGCCACCCAGGAGGGGGCACGGGAGACCCAGTACTTC. Protein: CATQEGARETQYF.

The V and J genes are TRBV19 and TRBJ2-5; D perhaps matches TRBD2 (7 bases). Germline lookup yields CDR1 LNHDA and CDR2 SQIVND (reference sequence). Trimming cost V 3 bases and J 4 bases, with 21 bases left between them. CDR3 length equals 17 residues. The CDR3 sequence is CASSMYGSGLGGETQYF. The CDR3 coding sequence is TGTGCCAGTAGTATGTATGGTAGCGGGTTAGGGGGAGAGACCCAGTACTTC.

The J gene is TRBJ2-5, the V gene TRBV7-3; 8 bases align to TRBD2. The CDR3 contains 14 residues. From germline, CDR1 is SGHTA and CDR2 FQGTGA. Trimming took 5 bases from V and 5 from J; bases not matched to a gene: 7. The CDR3 reads CASSPGGGAETQYF. In nucleotides, the CDR3 is TGTGCCAGCAGCCCCGGGGGGGGCGCGGAGACCCAGTACTTC.

The chain couples TRBV27 to TRBJ1-1; D call uncertain. Trimming took off 2 bases at V and 1 base at J, with 8 bases between the two ends. This CDR3 comprises 14 residues. The germline CDR1 and CDR2 sequences are MNHEY and SMNVEV (reference sequence). The CDR3 coding sequence is TGTGCCAGCAGTTTACTCTTCCGGAACACTGAAGCTTTCTTT. It specifies CASSLLFRNTEAFF.

The chain uses TRBV19 and TRBJ2-1; D call uncertain. In germline, CDR1 is LNHDA, CDR2 SQIVND (reference sequence). This CDR3 spans 15 amino acids. V gave up 4 bases and J gave up 7 bases, with 17 bases separating them. CDR3 sequence: CASSTSSPLVNEQFF. The CDR3 nucleotides read TGTGCCAGTAGTACATCGAGCCCCCTGGTGAATGAGCAGTTCTTC.

The chain carries TRBV29-1 and TRBJ1-4; D is ambiguous. With 1 base removed from V and 2 bases from J, the gap between germline ends came to 5 bases. CDR3 size: 13 residues. The germline V gene encodes CDR1 SQVTM and CDR2 ANQGSEA. This CDR3 reads CSVEGQTNEKLFF. For the CDR3, the DNA is TGCAGCGTTGAAGGGCAGACTAATGAAAAACTGTTTTTT.

The chain has TRBV5-1 and TRBJ2-1; TRBD2 agrees at 10 bases. After removal of 2 bases from V and 0 bases from J, the junction contained 5 bases not matched to a gene. Germline lookup yields CDR1 SGHRS and CDR2 YFSETQ. The CDR3 is made up of 17 amino acids. CDR3 sequence reads: CASSLLLAGSSYNEQFF. CDR3 DNA sequence: TGCGCCAGCAGCTTACTACTAGCGGGGAGCTCCTACAATGAGCAGTTCTTC. Together with reference TRBV5-1 and TRBJ2-1, the CDR3 gives the full variable domain: KAGVTQTPRYLIKTRGQQVTLSCSPISGHRSVSWYQQTPGQGLQFLFEYFSETQRNKGNFPGRFSGRQFSNSRSEMNVSTLELGDSALYLCASSLLLAGSSYNEQFFGPGTRLTVL.

This clone was recorded a few times. The chain couples TRBV19 to TRBJ1-1; a possible D gene is TRBD1 (6 bases). This CDR3 region has 13 residues. Germline CDR1 and CDR2: LNHDA and SQIVND (reference sequence). V was pared by 10 bases and J by 3 bases, with 15 bases between. CDR3 sequence (DNA): TGTGCCACCACACAGGGATGGGACACTGAAGCTTTCTTT. This encodes CATTQGWDTEAFF.